This T cell receptor beta chain comes out of a study of breast tumors, draining lymph nodes, adjacent tissues. Study-level findings and limits: The lymph node origin of tumor T cells was framed as consistent with a hypothesis, not demonstrated. Tumor repertoires ranked between lymph nodes and nontumor tissue in diversity, with V and J gene preferences. Data fit most tumor T cells coming from lymph node, expanding in tumor.

The ends lost 6 bases at V and 12 bases at J; junction bases unmatched: 25. Germline CDR1 and CDR2: SQVTM and ANQGSEA. This CDR3 is 18 amino acids long. This clonotype has just one count. The antigen is unknown. TCRdb called the multiplex PCR reads again in MiXCR, with one record for every CDR3 protein. Of tens of thousands of distinct CDR3 sequences in the sample, approximately 62% were seen once. Source material: breast tumor tissue. The J gene is TRBJ2-1, the V gene TRBV29-1; TRBD2 agrees at 11 bases. This receptor was taken from a female donor with breast cancer. Some clones in this sample may be carry-over from other donors' samples. This CDR3 is CSVLNTGLADTEGDTQFF. CDR3 nucleotide sequence: TGCAGCGTACTTAATACGGGACTAGCGGACACGGAGGGGGATACGCAGTTCTTC.